The 22 T cell receptor beta chains presented below share a single source sample, sequenced in a study of T cells in localized non-small cell lung cancer. Produced via immunoSEQ multiplex PCR; TCRdb's table is partial and in-frame only. The profile shows 30,000 to 35,000 clones, around 93% of them singletons. The starting material was peripheral blood mononuclear cells, obtained before any cancer treatment. Every receptor here comes from a female donor over 55 with stage II lung adenocarcinoma.

This chain connects TRBV4-2 to TRBJ2-6; D unclear. The V gene's germline CDR1 is LGHNA and CDR2 YNFKEQ. This CDR3 spans 15 amino acids. Trimming removed 0 bases from V and 2 bases from J, with 5 bases in between. CDR3 sequence: CASSQDPAGANVLTF. The CDR3 DNA sequence: TGTGCCAGCAGCCAAGATCCGGCTGGGGCCAACGTCCTGACTTTC.

The J gene is TRBJ2-1, the V gene TRBV4-3, with 8 bases aligning to TRBD1. Trimming took 2 bases from V and 3 from J; bases not matched to a gene: 3. Germline V gives CDR1 LGHNA, CDR2 YSLEER. This CDR3 is built from 15 residues. As DNA, the CDR3 is TGCGCCAGCAGCCAATCGGGACAGGTCTACAATGAGCAGTTCTTC. Translated: CASSQSGQVYNEQFF.

The chain carries TRBV4-3 and TRBJ1-3; TRBD1 matches at 9 bases. The CDR3 loop spans 18 amino acids. Trimming cost V 0 bases and J 4 bases; bases outside gene matches: 10. Germline V gives CDR1 LGHNA, CDR2 YSLEER. For the CDR3, the DNA is TGCGCCAGCAGCCAAGAAGGGACAGGGACAACAGCGGGAAACACCATATATTTT. This gives the protein CASSQEGTGTTAGNTIYF.

This clone is a singleton in its sample. This sequence joins TRBV6-6 and TRBJ1-1; 7 nucleotides line up with TRBD1. V lost 4 bases and J lost 0; bases outside the gene matches: 2. Per the germline V gene, CDR1 is MNHNY and CDR2 is SVGAGI (reference sequence). The length of the CDR3 is 14 residues. The CDR3: CASSFGTVNTEAFF. The CDR3, as DNA: TGTGCCAGCAGTTTCGGGACAGTGAACACTGAAGCTTTCTTT.

The J gene is TRBJ2-1, the V gene TRBV5-1; 9 bases match TRBD2. This CDR3 is 16 amino acids long. The V segment lost 2 bases and the J segment 8 bases; nucleotides outside the gene matches: 11. CDR1 and CDR2 (germline): SGHRS, YFSETQ. The CDR3 region has the DNA TGCGCCAGCAGCTTTCTGGAGGCGGGAGGGCCGGATGAGCAGTTCTTC. Amino acids: CASSFLEAGGPDEQFF.

This clone was counted a few times. The rearrangement joins TRBV5-1 to TRBJ1-1; 8 positions agree with TRBD1. The length of the CDR3 is 13 residues. The germline gives CDR1 SGHRS, CDR2 YFSETQ. Unmatched junction bases numbered 2, after V lost 0 bases and J lost 7 bases. CDR3 DNA sequence: TGCGCCAGCAGCTTGGCCAGGGGGCATGAAGCTTTCTTT. Encoded protein: CASSLARGHEAFF.

The chain uses TRBV15 and TRBJ2-1, with D possibly being TRBD2 (6 bases). The germline V gene encodes CDR1 LNHNV and CDR2 YYDKDF (reference sequence). Between the trimmed V and J ends, which lost 0 bases and 6 bases, there was a span of 15 bases. CDR3 size: 16 residues. CDR3 amino acids: CATSRDKRDGGNEQFF. CDR3 in DNA: TGTGCCACCAGCAGAGATAAACGGGACGGGGGCAATGAGCAGTTCTTC.

The rearrangement links TRBV7-9 to TRBJ1-5; 7 bases fit TRBD1. CDR1 is SEHNR, CDR2 FQNEAQ, per germline (reference sequence). This CDR3 spans 17 amino acids. Trimming at V came to 1 base and at J to 1 base, leaving 7 bases not matched to a gene. CDR3 region: CASSLGVGTVSNQPQHF. CDR3 sequence (DNA): TGTGCCAGCAGCTTAGGCGTCGGGACAGTCAGCAATCAGCCCCAGCATTTT.

The chain recombines TRBV18 with TRBJ2-1; 13 bases map to TRBD2. The CDR3 is 18 amino acids. Looked up from germline, CDR1 is KGHSH and CDR2 is LQKENI. With V trimmed by 2 bases and J by 6 bases, 10 bases remained unmatched. CDR3 in amino acids: CASSPSRALAGGGNEQFF. The CDR3 nucleotides are TGTGCCAGCTCACCATCCCGGGCACTAGCGGGAGGGGGCAATGAGCAGTTCTTC.

This rearrangement joins TRBV19 to TRBJ2-7; D unclear. Germline V CDR1 and CDR2: LNHDA, SQIVND (reference sequence). V was pared by 5 bases and J by 2 bases, with 13 bases between. This CDR3 is built from 14 residues. CDR3 sequence: CASSPSPFTYEQYF. The CDR3 DNA reads TGTGCCAGTAGTCCGAGCCCTTTCACCTACGAGCAGTACTTC.

This clone appeared a single time. J is TRBJ2-2 and V is TRBV7-2; 10 bases are shared with TRBD2. Trimming took 6 bases from V and 2 from J; bases not matched to a gene: 6. Germline CDR1 is SGHTA and CDR2 is FQGNSA. This CDR3 is built from 16 residues. The CDR3 coding sequence is TGTGCCAGCAGTAGAACTAGCGGGGTTAACACCGGGGAGCTGTTTTTT. Protein: CASSRTSGVNTGELFF.

The chain joins TRBV30 to TRBJ2-1; 7 positions match TRBD2. This CDR3 is 14 amino acids long. J lost 7 bases, V lost 3 bases, and 9 bases had no gene match. Germline CDR1 and CDR2: GTSNPN and SVGIG (reference sequence). For the CDR3, the DNA is TGTGCCTGGAGAAAGAGCGGGATGATTAATGAGCAGTTCTTC. This sequence encodes CAWRKSGMINEQFF. Complete variable domain (other parts from reference TRBV30 and TRBJ2-1): SQTIHQWPATLVQPVGSPLSLECTVEGTSNPNLYWYRQAAGRGLQLLFYSVGIGQISSEVPQNLSASRPQDRQFILSSKKLLLSDSGFYLCAWRKSGMINEQFFGPGTRLTVL.

J is TRBJ2-5 and V is TRBV6-6, with TRBD1 identical over 12 bases. The CDR3 runs to 15 residues. CDR1 and CDR2 (germline): MNHNY, SVGAGI (reference sequence). Trimming cost V 2 bases and J 4 bases; bases outside gene matches: 2. CDR3: CASSYGTGGTETQYF. In DNA form, the CDR3 reads TGTGCCAGCAGTTACGGGACAGGGGGCACAGAGACCCAGTACTTC.

V is TRBV5-1 and J is TRBJ2-3; 11 bases line up with TRBD2. J lost 4 bases, V lost 4 bases, and 2 bases had no gene match. The CDR3 spans 14 residues. Germline CDR1 and CDR2: SGHRS and YFSETQ. The CDR3 nucleotides are TGCGCCAGCAGCGCGACTAGCGGGGCAGATACGCAGTATTTT. It translates to CASSATSGADTQYF.

The rearrangement links TRBV18 to TRBJ1-3; D is unresolved. This CDR3 spans 15 amino acids. Germline values: CDR1 KGHSH, CDR2 LQKENI. V lost 3 bases and J 2 bases, leaving 11 bases between the germline ends. CDR3 sequence reads: CASSPPSRAGNTIYF. As DNA, the CDR3 is TGTGCCAGCTCACCTCCTTCGAGGGCTGGAAACACCATATATTTT.

This clone is a singleton in its sample. The rearrangement links TRBV7-8 to TRBJ2-5; maybe TRBD2 (6 bases). This CDR3 is built from 17 residues. CDR1 SGHVS and CDR2 FQNEAQ come from the germline V gene. V lost 1 base, J lost 3 bases, and 18 bases lay in between. The CDR3 sequence is CASSLVSGRGNEETQYF. As DNA, the CDR3 is TGTGCCAGCAGCTTAGTTTCGGGGCGGGGTAATGAAGAGACCCAGTACTTC. The variable domain in full, with the rest retrieved from reference TRBV7-8 and TRBJ2-5, is GAGVSQSPRYKVAKRGQDVALRCDPISGHVSLFWYQQALGQGPEFLTYFQNEAQLDKSGLPSDRFFAERPEGSVSTLKIQRTQQEDSAVYLCASSLVSGRGNEETQYFGPGTRLLVL.

The chain combines TRBV4-3 with TRBJ2-2; TRBD2 agrees at 7 bases. Germline values: CDR1 LGHNA, CDR2 YSLEER. The CDR3 loop spans 16 amino acids. V lost 1 base, J lost 1 base, and 3 bases stayed unmatched. DNA for the CDR3: TGCGCCAGCAGCCAAGTACCTAGCGGGAACACCGGGGAGCTGTTTTTT. It codes for CASSQVPSGNTGELFF.

J is TRBJ1-1 and V is TRBV2; D is unclear. Trimming took off 7 bases at V and 1 base at J, with 10 bases between the two ends. The CDR3 loop spans 13 amino acids. The germline gives CDR1 SNHLY, CDR2 FYNNEI. In DNA, the CDR3 is TGTGCCAGCACCGTTGACGGGAACACTGAAGCTTTCTTT. Its protein is CASTVDGNTEAFF.

This rearrangement joins TRBV27 to TRBJ2-1; 9 bases map to TRBD2. The V and J ends lost 11 bases and 10 bases, in that order; junction bases with no gene match: 27. In germline, CDR1 is MNHEY, CDR2 SMNVEV (reference sequence). This CDR3 contains 18 residues. CDR3 sequence reads: CASSRGRIPVLAGNEQFF. The CDR3 nucleotides are TGTGCCTCCAGTCGGGGCAGGATCCCGGTTCTAGCGGGGAACGAGCAGTTCTTC.

The chain couples TRBV7-9 to TRBJ2-5; D is perhaps TRBD2 (6 bases). The V and J ends lost 4 bases and 5 bases respectively, with 11 bases between them. The CDR3 is 13 amino acids. Germline CDR1 is SEHNR and CDR2 is FQNEAQ (reference sequence). CDR3 loop: CASSSLARETQYF. CDR3 nucleotides: TGTGCCAGCAGCTCCCTAGCGCGGGAGACCCAGTACTTC.

V is TRBV10-3 and J is TRBJ2-7, with D perhaps TRBD2 (5 bases). Trimming shortened V by 10 bases and J by 2 bases, and 15 bases separated the two germline ends. Germline V lookup: CDR1 ENHRY, CDR2 SYGVKD. The CDR3 extends over 13 amino acids. The CDR3 reads CATFPGFPYEQYF. As DNA, the CDR3 is TGTGCCACCTTCCCGGGATTCCCCTACGAGCAGTACTTC.

The chain joins TRBV5-1 to TRBJ2-5, with D perhaps TRBD1 or TRBD2 (5 bases each). The CDR3 sequence is 13 residues long. In germline, CDR1 is SGHRS, CDR2 YFSETQ. V was shortened by 6 bases and J by 3 bases, with 12 bases between the two germline ends. CDR3 nucleotide sequence: TGCGCCAGCACCCGGGACCCTAAAGAGACCCAGTACTTC. It is translated as CASTRDPKETQYF.